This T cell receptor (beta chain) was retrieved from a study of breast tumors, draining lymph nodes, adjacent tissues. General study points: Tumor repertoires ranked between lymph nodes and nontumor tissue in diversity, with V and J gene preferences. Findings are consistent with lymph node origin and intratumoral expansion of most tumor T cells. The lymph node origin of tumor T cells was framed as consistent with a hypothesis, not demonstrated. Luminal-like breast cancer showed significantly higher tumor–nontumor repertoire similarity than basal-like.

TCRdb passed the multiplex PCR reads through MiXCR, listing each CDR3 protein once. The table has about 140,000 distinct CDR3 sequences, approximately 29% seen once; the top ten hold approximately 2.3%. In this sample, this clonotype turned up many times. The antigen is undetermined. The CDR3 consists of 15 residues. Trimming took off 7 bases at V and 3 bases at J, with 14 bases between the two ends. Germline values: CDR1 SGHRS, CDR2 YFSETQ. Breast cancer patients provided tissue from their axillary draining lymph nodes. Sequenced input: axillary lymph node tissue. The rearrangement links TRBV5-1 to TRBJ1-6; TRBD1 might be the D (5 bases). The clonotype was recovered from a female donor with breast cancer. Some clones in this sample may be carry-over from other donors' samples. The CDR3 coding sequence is TGCGCCAGCGCTGAGCGACAGATCTATAATTCACCCCTCCACTTT. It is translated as CASAERQIYNSPLHF.